These T cell receptor beta chains were read from a single sample in a study of neoadjuvant anti-PD-1 for oral cavity cancer. Produced via immunoSEQ multiplex PCR; TCRdb's table is partial and in-frame only. There are under 20,000 clones in the sample; approximately 70% occur only once, and roughly 3% lies in the top ten. The source material was PBMCs, sampled before nivolumab (anti-PD-1) treatment. The receptors originated from a person between 40 and 79 years old with oral cavity squamous cell carcinoma. Both conserved end residues are part of each CDR3. D genes are given only for firm matches.

TRBJ1-1 | TRBD1 | TRBV28 | CASSFYLGTGGGEAFF | TGTGCCAGCAGTTTCTACCTTGGGACAGGCGGGGGAGAAGCTTTCTTT
TRBJ1-1 | . | TRBV6-6 | CASSYGQLRTEAFF | TGTGCCAGCAGTTACGGACAGCTACGAACTGAAGCTTTCTTT
TRBJ2-3 | TRBD2 | TRBV4-2 | CASKREQSTDTQYF | TGTGCCAGCAAGCGGGAGCAGAGCACAGATACGCAGTATTTT
TRBJ2-7 | . | TRBV5-4 | CASSFGDQAGLRYF | TGTGCCAGCAGCTTCGGCGACCAGGCGGGACTCCGGTACTTC
TRBJ1-2 | . | TRBV7-9 | CASSSSIGYTF | TGTGCCAGCAGCTCTAGCATTGGCTACACCTTC
TRBJ2-1 | . | TRBV9 | CASSVVGKEQFF | TGTGCCAGCAGCGTAGTTGGGAAGGAGCAGTTCTTC
TRBJ2-3 | . | TRBV5-4 | CAASPGPERDTQYF | TGTGCCGCCAGCCCAGGGCCCGAGAGGGATACGCAGTATTTT
TRBJ1-2 | . | TRBV6-5 | CASSRARAGPFGYTF | TGTGCCAGCAGTCGAGCCAGGGCAGGGCCGTTCGGCTACACCTTC
TRBJ2-2 | . | TRBV27 | CASSSWASPRPRELFF | TGTGCCAGCAGTTCTTGGGCCTCACCCCGACCAAGGGAGCTGTTTTTT
TRBJ1-3 | . | TRBV9 | CASSPLVGPSGNTIYF | TGTGCCAGCAGTCCCCTAGTAGGGCCCTCTGGAAACACCATATATTTT
TRBJ2-7 | TRBD2 | TRBV10-3 | CAIKMGLSHEQYF | TGTGCCATCAAGATGGGACTATCCCACGAGCAGTACTTC
TRBJ2-7 | TRBD2 | TRBV28 | CASRTGTSGSFYEQYF | TGTGCCAGCAGGACCGGGACTAGCGGATCGTTCTACGAGCAGTACTTC
TRBJ1-4 | . | TRBV6-1 | CASRSEGREKLFF | TGTGCCAGCCGGTCGGAGGGACGGGAAAAACTGTTTTTT
TRBJ1-1 | . | TRBV7-3 | CASSLTPPPNTEAFF | TGTGCCAGCAGCTTAACGCCTCCGCCGAACACTGAAGCTTTCTTT
TRBJ1-2 | . | TRBV30 | CAWSPGHNYGYTF | TGTGCCTGGAGTCCAGGACACAACTATGGCTACACCTTC
TRBJ1-5 | . | TRBV6-9 | CATGQAVTQPQHF | TGTGCCACGGGACAAGCAGTAACTCAGCCCCAGCATTTT